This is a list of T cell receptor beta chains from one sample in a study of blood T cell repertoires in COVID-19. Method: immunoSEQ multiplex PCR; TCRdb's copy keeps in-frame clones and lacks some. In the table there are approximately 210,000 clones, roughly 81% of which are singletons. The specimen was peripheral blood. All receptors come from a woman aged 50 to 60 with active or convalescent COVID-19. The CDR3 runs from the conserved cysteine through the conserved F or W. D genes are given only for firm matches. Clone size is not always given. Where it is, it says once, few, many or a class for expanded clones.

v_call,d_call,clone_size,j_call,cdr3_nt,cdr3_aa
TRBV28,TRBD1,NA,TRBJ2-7,TGTGCCAGCAGTACGACAGGGCGGGAGCAGTACTTC,CASSTTGREQYF
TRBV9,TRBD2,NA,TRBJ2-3,TGTGCCAGCAGCACGGGACTAGCCGTCGGCTTAGATACGCAGTATTTT,CASSTGLAVGLDTQYF
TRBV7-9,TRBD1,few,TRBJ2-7,TGTGCCAGCACCGGGGACAGGGGGCCCATGTACGAGCAGTACTTC,CASTGDRGPMYEQYF
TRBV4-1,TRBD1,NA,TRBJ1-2,TGCGCCAGCAGCCAATCAGAGGGGGCAAACTATGGCTACACCTTC,CASSQSEGANYGYTF
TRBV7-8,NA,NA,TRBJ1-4,TGTGCCAGCAGCTTAGCGAGAGAAAAACTGTTTTTT,CASSLAREKLFF
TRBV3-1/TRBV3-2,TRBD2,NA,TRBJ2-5,TGTGCCAGCAGCCAAGGAGGAGCGGGAGGGAGGGAGACCCAGTACTTC,CASSQGGAGGRETQYF
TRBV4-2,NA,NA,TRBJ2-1,TGTGCCAGCAGCCAAGGGGAGACTACCGATGAGCAGTTCTTC,CASSQGETTDEQFF
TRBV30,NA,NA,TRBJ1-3,TGTGCCTGGAGCAGGGACTTCCAGAGGGGAAACACCATATATTTT,CAWSRDFQRGNTIYF
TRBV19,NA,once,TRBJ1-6,TGTGCCAGTAGTCGCGGTCCAGAACGGGTTAATTCACCCCTCCACTTT,CASSRGPERVNSPLHF
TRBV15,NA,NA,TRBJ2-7,TGTGCCACCAGCCGAGAAAGCTACAGCTCCTACGAGCAGTACTTC,CATSRESYSSYEQYF
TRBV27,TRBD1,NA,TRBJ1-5,TGTGCCAGCAGTGACCAGGGGGTAGGGGATCAGCCCCAGCATTTT,CASSDQGVGDQPQHF
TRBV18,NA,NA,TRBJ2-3,TGTGCCAGCTCACCACTTCTAGGGGAGGCAGATACGCAGTATTTT,CASSPLLGEADTQYF
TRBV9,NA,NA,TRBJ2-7,TGTGCCAGCAGCCCGTTTAGCGACGGCGAGCAGTACTTC,CASSPFSDGEQYF
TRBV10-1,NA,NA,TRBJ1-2,TGCGCCAGCAGTGCGGGTACCACTGGAGCTTATGGCTACACCTTC,CASSAGTTGAYGYTF
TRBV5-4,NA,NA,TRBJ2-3,TGTGCCAGCAGCTTGCCGCGGGGCACAGATACGCAGTATTTT,CASSLPRGTDTQYF
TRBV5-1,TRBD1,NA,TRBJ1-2,TGCGCCAGCAGCGAGGGACAGGGCTATGGCTACACCTTC,CASSEGQGYGYTF
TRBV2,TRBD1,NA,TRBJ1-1,TGTGCCAGATCCGGGACAGGGGGCGAAAGCACTGAAGCTTTCTTT,CARSGTGGESTEAFF
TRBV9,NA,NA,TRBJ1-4,TGTGCCAGCAGCGTAGAAGCCGTTAATGAAAAACTGTTTTTT,CASSVEAVNEKLFF
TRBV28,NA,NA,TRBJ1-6,TGTGCCAGCAGAGCACAGGGCGACGGTTCACCCCTCCACTTT,CASRAQGDGSPLHF
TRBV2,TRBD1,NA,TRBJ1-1,TGTGCCAGCAGCGCCGGAAGGGCGCAGGGGGAGGCTTTCTTT,CASSAGRAQGEAFF
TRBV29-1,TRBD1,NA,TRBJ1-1,TGCAGCGTTTACAACAGGGGACCGAACACTGAAGCTTTCTTT,CSVYNRGPNTEAFF
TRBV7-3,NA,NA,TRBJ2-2,TGTGCCAGCAGCTTACTGGGTAGCTCGAACACCGGGGAGCTGTTTTTT,CASSLLGSSNTGELFF
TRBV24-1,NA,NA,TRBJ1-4,TGTGCCACCAGTGATTCCCGGGACGGGGGTGAAAAACTGTTTTTT,CATSDSRDGGEKLFF
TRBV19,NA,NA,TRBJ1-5,TGTGCCAGTAGTATTTCCCCAAGCGGTCAGCCCCAGCATTTT,CASSISPSGQPQHF
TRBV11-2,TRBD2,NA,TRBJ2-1,TGTGCCAGCAGCTTAGAGAAGACTAGCGGGACATACAATGAGCAGTTCTTC,CASSLEKTSGTYNEQFF
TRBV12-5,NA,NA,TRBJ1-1,TGTGCTAGTGGTTTGGTACGCGAAAGGGGTACTGAAGCTTTCTTT,CASGLVRERGTEAFF
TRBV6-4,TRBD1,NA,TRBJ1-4,TGTGCCACCGAACCCAGAATCCGGGACAGGGATGAAAAACTGTTTTTT,CATEPRIRDRDEKLFF
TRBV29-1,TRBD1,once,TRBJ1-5,TGCAGCGTTGGCTGGGACAGGGGGAACCAGCCCCAGCATTTT,CSVGWDRGNQPQHF
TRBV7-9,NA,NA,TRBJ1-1,TGTGCCAGCAGCTTTGGGAGGGGGAACACTGAAGCTTTCTTT,CASSFGRGNTEAFF
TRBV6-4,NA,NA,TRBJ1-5,TGTGCCAGCAGTGACTCGAGAAGGTGGGGGGATCAGCCCCAGCATTTT,CASSDSRRWGDQPQHF
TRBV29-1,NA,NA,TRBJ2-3,TGCAGCGTTGAAGATAGAGTAGATACGCAGTATTTT,CSVEDRVDTQYF
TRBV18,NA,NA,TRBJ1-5,TGTGCCAGCTCAGGGGGGACCCAAGGTCAGCCCCAGCATTTT,CASSGGTQGQPQHF
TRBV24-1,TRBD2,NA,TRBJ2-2,TGTGCCACCAGTGACCCGGGACTAGCGGGCCAAAGGACCGGGGAGCTGTTTTTT,CATSDPGLAGQRTGELFF
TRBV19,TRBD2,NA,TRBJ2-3,TGTGCCAGTAGTAGAGATCTAGCGGGGATCGATACGCAGTATTTT,CASSRDLAGIDTQYF
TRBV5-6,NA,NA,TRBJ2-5,TGTGCCAGCAGCTTCCGGGACACCCAAGAGACCCAGTACTTC,CASSFRDTQETQYF
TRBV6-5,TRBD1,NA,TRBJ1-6,TGTGCCAGCAGAAACGACAGGGGGCCTTCACCCCTCCACTTT,CASRNDRGPSPLHF
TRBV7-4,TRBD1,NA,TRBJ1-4,TGTGCCAGCAGCCACAGGGGATTGAATGAAAAACTGTTTTTT,CASSHRGLNEKLFF
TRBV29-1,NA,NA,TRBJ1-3,TGCAGCGCCGTATACAGGGAAGTTGGAAACACCATATATTTT,CSAVYREVGNTIYF
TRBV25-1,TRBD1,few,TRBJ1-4,TGTGCCAGCAGGGGTTTTGGGACAGTTAATGAAAAACTGTTTTTT,CASRGFGTVNEKLFF
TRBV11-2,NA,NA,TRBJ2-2,TGTGCCAGCAGCTTAGATCGTAACACCGGGGAGCTGTTTTTT,CASSLDRNTGELFF
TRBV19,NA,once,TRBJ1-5,TGTGCCAGTAGTGGGGCACCCGGCGGCTATAGCAATCAGCCCCAGCATTTT,CASSGAPGGYSNQPQHF
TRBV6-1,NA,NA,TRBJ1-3,TGTGCCAGCAGTGAATCGGGGTCTGGAAACACCATATATTTT,CASSESGSGNTIYF
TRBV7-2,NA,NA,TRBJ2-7,TGTGCCAGCAGCTTAGCTCTAGCATCCGAGCAGTACTTC,CASSLALASEQYF
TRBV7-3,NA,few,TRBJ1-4,TGTGCCAGCAGCTTAAGCAACCGAACAGTATCAGTAGGTTGGGTTAATGAAAAACTGTTTTTT,CASSLSNRTVSVGWVNEKLFF
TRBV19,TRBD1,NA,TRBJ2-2,TGTGCCAGTAGTAGATTGGACAGGGCGAACACCGGGGAGCTGTTTTTT,CASSRLDRANTGELFF
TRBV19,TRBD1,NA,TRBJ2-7,TGTGCCAGTAGTGATACTGGGACAGGTTGTTTTTTTGTGTCGTCGGACCACCAAAACTACGAGCAGTACTTC,CASSDTGTGCFFVSSDHQNYEQYF
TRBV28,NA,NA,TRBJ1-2,TGTGCCAGCAGCCTAAGCTATGGCTACACCTTC,CASSLSYGYTF
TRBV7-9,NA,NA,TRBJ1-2,TGTGCCAGCAGCAAGGGGGGGAACTATGGCTACACCTTC,CASSKGGNYGYTF
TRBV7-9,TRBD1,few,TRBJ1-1,TGTGCCAGCAGCTCACGGACAGGGGAAAGCACTGAAGCTTTCTTT,CASSSRTGESTEAFF
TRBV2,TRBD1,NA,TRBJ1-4,TGTGCCAGCAAACGGACAGGTCAAGACGAAAAACTGTTTTTT,CASKRTGQDEKLFF
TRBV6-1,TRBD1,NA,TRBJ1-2,TGTGCCAGCAGTGCCTGGGGGGGACAGGGGAACTATGGCTACACCTTC,CASSAWGGQGNYGYTF
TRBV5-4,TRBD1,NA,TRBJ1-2,TGTGCCAGCAGCGTACAGGGGGCGGACTATGGCTACACCTTC,CASSVQGADYGYTF
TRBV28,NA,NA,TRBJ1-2,TGTGCCAGCAGGTGGCTTAATAAGGGCTACACCTTC,CASRWLNKGYTF
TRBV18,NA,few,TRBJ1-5,TGTGCCAGCTCACCAACCGGGGGTTTTTATAGCAATCAGCCCCAGCATTTT,CASSPTGGFYSNQPQHF